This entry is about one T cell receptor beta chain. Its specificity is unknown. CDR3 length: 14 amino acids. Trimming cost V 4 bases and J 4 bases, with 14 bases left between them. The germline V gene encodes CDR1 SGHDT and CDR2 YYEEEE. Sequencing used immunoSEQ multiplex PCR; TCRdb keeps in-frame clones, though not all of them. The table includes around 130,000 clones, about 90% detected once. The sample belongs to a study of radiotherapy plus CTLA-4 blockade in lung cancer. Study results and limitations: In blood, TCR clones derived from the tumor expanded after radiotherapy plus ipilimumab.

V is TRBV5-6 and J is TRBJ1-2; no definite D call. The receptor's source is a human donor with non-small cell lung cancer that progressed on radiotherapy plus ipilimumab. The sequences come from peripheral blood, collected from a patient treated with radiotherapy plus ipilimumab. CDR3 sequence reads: CASSPPTKSYGYTF. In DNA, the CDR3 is TGTGCCAGCAGCCCTCCCACTAAGTCCTATGGCTACACCTTC.